This TCR beta chain stems from a study of T cell responses to AZD1222 COVID-19 vaccine. Study in general: Some second doses came at about 4 weeks and others at about 12 weeks; these were pooled. Study-wide results and caveats: Among AZD1222 vaccinees, only 5 to 7 were seropositive at baseline. Targets within unmutated variant regions were reportedly found for nearly half of spike-specific TCRs. After two AZD1222 doses, spike-specific TCR breadth and depth rose versus day 0.

Some clones are missing from TCRdb's copy, which holds only in-frame ones; the method was immunoSEQ multiplex PCR. The profile shows 90,000 to 110,000 clones, approximately 90% of them singletons. The CDR3 is 15 amino acids. The germline V gene encodes CDR1 ENHRY and CDR2 SYGVKD. The V gene end was trimmed by 0 bases and the J gene end by 2 bases; junction bases not matched to a gene: 4. Of note for this clone: Its target is unknown.

The V and J genes are TRBV10-3 and TRBJ2-7; the match to TRBD1 covers 7 bases. This sequence originates from an adult in good health. Sequenced here: peripheral blood, sampled on day 0 of AZD1222 vaccination. CDR3 coding DNA: TGTGCCATCAGTGAGTCGGACAGGATCACCTACGAGCAGTACTTC. It specifies CAISESDRITYEQYF.